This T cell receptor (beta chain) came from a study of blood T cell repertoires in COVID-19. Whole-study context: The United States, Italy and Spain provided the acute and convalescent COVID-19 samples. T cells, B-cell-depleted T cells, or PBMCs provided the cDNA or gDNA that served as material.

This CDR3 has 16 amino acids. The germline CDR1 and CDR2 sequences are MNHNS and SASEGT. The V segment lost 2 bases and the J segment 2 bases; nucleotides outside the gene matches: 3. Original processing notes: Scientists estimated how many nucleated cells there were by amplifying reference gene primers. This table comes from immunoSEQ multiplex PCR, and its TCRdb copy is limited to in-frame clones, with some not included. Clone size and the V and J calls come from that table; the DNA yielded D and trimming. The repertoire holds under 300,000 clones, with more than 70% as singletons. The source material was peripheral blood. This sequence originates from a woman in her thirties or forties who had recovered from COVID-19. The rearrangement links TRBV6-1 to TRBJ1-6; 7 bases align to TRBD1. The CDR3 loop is CASSEIGGPYNSPLHF. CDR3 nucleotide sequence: TGTGCCAGCAGTGAAATAGGGGGCCCCTATAATTCACCCCTCCACTTT.